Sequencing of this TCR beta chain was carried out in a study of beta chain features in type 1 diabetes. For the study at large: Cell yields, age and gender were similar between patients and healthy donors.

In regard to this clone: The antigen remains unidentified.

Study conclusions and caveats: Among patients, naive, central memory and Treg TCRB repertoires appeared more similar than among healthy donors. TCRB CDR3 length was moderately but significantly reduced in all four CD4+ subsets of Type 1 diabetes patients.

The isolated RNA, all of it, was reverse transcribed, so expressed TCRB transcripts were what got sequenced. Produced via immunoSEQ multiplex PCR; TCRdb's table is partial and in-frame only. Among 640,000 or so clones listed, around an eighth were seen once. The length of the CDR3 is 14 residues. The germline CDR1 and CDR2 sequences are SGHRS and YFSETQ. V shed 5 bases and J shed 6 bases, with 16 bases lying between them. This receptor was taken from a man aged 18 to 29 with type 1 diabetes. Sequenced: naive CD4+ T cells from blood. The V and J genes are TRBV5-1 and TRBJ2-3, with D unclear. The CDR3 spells CASSLTYMTDTQYF. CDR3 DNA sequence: TGCGCCAGCAGTCTTACTTACATGACGGATACGCAGTATTTT.